This TCR beta chain was captured in a study of early T cells in non-severe SARS-CoV-2 infection. Study details: Sequencing targeted bulk RNA from unsorted whole blood, leaving chains unpaired.

The CDR3 loop spans 14 amino acids. Looked up from germline, CDR1 is SGHTA and CDR2 is FQGTGA. Trimming took off 2 bases at V and 6 bases at J, with 10 bases between the two ends. Researchers attached unique molecular identifiers to individual cDNA molecules. Each CDR3 protein is one row after TCRdb ran MiXCR on the 5' RACE reads. The repertoire holds 80,000 or so distinct CDR3 sequences, with about 10% as singletons. The study's findings and limits: Missing private and CD4 specificities, VDJdb matching favored anti-spike CD8 responses.

This clonotype showed up many times. The target antigen is unknown. This sequence joins TRBV7-3 and TRBJ2-2, with D tentatively TRBD1 or TRBD2 (5 bases each). This material consisted of whole blood, taken at baseline. The TCR sequence derives from an adult who was a healthcare worker with PCR-confirmed SARS-CoV-2 infection or an uninfected control (not recorded which). The CDR3 DNA follows: TGTGCCAGCAGCTTAGGGGGTGATGCCGGGGAGCTGTTTTTT. Encoded protein: CASSLGGDAGELFF.